The next 32 T cell receptor beta chains were all read from a single sample in a study of blood T cell repertoires in COVID-19. The assay was immunoSEQ multiplex PCR, and TCRdb's table has in-frame clones only and misses some. The sample has tens of thousands of clones; more than 75% are singletons. Sample: peripheral blood. Receptor source: a human donor with active COVID-19. The donor label of this sample is uncertain.

The genes are TRBV11-3 and TRBJ2-2; 7 nucleotides align to TRBD2. The CDR3 has 16 residues. Per the germline V gene, CDR1 is SGHNT and CDR2 is YENEEA. Trimming took 2 bases from V and 1 from J; bases not matched to a gene: 4. CDR3 nucleotide sequence: TGTGCCAGCAGCTTAATGGGGGGGAAGAACACCGGGGAGCTGTTTTTT. Translation gives CASSLMGGKNTGELFF.

J is TRBJ2-1 and V is TRBV6-4; 10 positions agree with TRBD1. V was pared by 5 bases and J by 12 bases, with 10 bases of the junction left unmatched. Germline CDR1 is MRHNA and CDR2 is SNTAGT. This CDR3 contains 14 residues. In DNA, the CDR3 is TGTGCCAGCAGTCACGGACAGGGGGTCGGCCTGCAGTTCTTC. It yields the protein CASSHGQGVGLQFF.

To note about this clone: One junction end disagrees with the germline gene, perhaps due to a read error. The chain couples TRBV3-1 (or the pseudogene TRBV3-2) to TRBJ2-7; 7 bases line up with TRBD2. CDR1 and CDR2 (germline): LGHDT, YNNKEL (reference sequence). The length of the CDR3 is 12 residues. CDR3 amino acids: CASSQATLAEDF. CDR3 nucleotides: TGTGCCAGCAGCCAAGCAACGCTAGCGGAGGACTTC.

This sequence joins TRBV18 and TRBJ1-2; TRBD1 aligns across 8 bases. Germline CDR1 reads KGHSH; CDR2 reads LQKENI. The CDR3 is 15 residues long. The trim removed 5 bases at V and 0 bases at J, leaving 5 bases unmatched. CDR3 coding DNA: TGTGCCAGCTCATCATACAGGGGGGCTAACTATGGCTACACCTTC. Amino acid sequence: CASSSYRGANYGYTF. Together with reference TRBV18 and TRBJ1-2, the CDR3 gives the full variable domain: NAGVMQNPRHLVRRRGQEARLRCSPMKGHSHVYWYRQLPEEGLKFMVYLQKENIIDESGMPKERFSAEFPKEGPSILRIQQVVRGDSAAYFCASSSYRGANYGYTFGSGTRLTVV.

The rearrangement links TRBV19 to TRBJ1-2, with TRBD1 as a possible D gene (6 bases). Germline-derived CDR1 and CDR2 are LNHDA and SQIVND (reference sequence). The germline V and J ends were trimmed by 6 bases and 4 bases, with 12 bases remaining between them. The CDR3 has 13 amino acids. The CDR3 DNA reads as TGTGCCAGTAGAGGAACAGGGAGCTATGGCTACACCTTC. This translates into CASRGTGSYGYTF.

The chain carries TRBV15 and TRBJ1-4, with 10 bases fitting TRBD1. J gave up 2 bases and V 1 base, and 1 base lay outside the gene matches. Germline V gives CDR1 LNHNV, CDR2 YYDKDF (reference sequence). The CDR3 sequence is 16 residues long. CDR3 loop: CATSRGDRGTNEKLFF. The CDR3 coding sequence is TGTGCCACCAGCAGAGGGGACAGGGGTACTAATGAAAAACTGTTTTTT.

The chain joins TRBV5-1 to TRBJ2-5, with D possibly being TRBD2 (6 bases). Trimming took 4 bases from V and 4 from J, leaving 23 bases between them. CDR1 SGHRS and CDR2 YFSETQ come from the germline V gene. This CDR3 is 17 amino acids long. CDR3 nucleotides: TGCGCCAGCAGCGTAGCCGGGACTGCCATGGGGGGAGAGACCCAGTACTTC. It encodes CASSVAGTAMGGETQYF.

The rearrangement uses TRBV10-3 and TRBJ2-1, with D possibly TRBD2 on 5 matching bases. The CDR3 runs to 16 residues. CDR1 and CDR2 from the germline V gene are ENHRY and SYGVKD. V lost 2 bases and J lost 2, with 13 bases in between. CDR3 nucleotides: TGTGCCATCAGTGAGACGGCTAGCAGTACCTACAATGAGCAGTTCTTC. This encodes CAISETASSTYNEQFF.

The V and J genes are TRBV18 and TRBJ2-5; 9 nucleotides align to TRBD2. The CDR3 loop spans 16 amino acids. Per germline, CDR1 KGHSH and CDR2 LQKENI. V lost 1 base to trimming and J lost 4 bases; unmatched junction nucleotides: 7. The CDR3 loop is CASSPLRGGAGETQYF. The CDR3, as DNA: TGTGCCAGCTCACCACTCCGCGGGGGGGCCGGAGAGACCCAGTACTTC.

This rearrangement joins TRBV27 to TRBJ2-7; 14 bases agree with TRBD2. The germline V gene has CDR1 MNHEY and CDR2 SMNVEV (reference sequence). This CDR3 spans 17 amino acids. Losses at the gene ends were 4 bases for V and 0 bases for J; bases not matched to a gene: 5. CDR3 DNA sequence: TGTGCCAGCAGTTCCGGGACTAGCGGGGGACCCTCCTACGAGCAGTACTTC. Translated: CASSSGTSGGPSYEQYF.

The chain carries TRBV10-3 and TRBJ2-7; 10 nucleotides align to TRBD2. V dropped 2 bases and J dropped 1; count of bases not matched to a gene: 5. The germline V gene encodes CDR1 ENHRY and CDR2 SYGVKD. This CDR3 has 16 residues. CDR3 amino acids: CAISERSGGRSYEQYF. Written as DNA, the CDR3 is TGTGCCATCAGTGAGCGTAGCGGGGGGCGGTCCTACGAGCAGTACTTC.

The chain carries TRBV10-3 and TRBJ2-7, with TRBD1 matching over 8 bases. The germline CDR1 and CDR2 sequences are ENHRY and SYGVKD. V lost 0 bases and J lost 6; bases outside the gene matches: 4. This CDR3 is 14 amino acids long. The CDR3 DNA reads as TGTGCCATCAGTGAGTCGGGACAGGTCCCCGAGCAGTACTTC. It specifies CAISESGQVPEQYF.

The chain links TRBV5-1 to TRBJ1-1; 7 bases are shared with TRBD1. CDR1 and CDR2 from the germline V gene are SGHRS and YFSETQ. The CDR3 spans 16 residues. V was clipped by 0 bases and J by 1 base; unmatched bases: 6. The CDR3 protein is CASSLEFTGANTEAFF. CDR3 in DNA: TGCGCCAGCAGCTTGGAATTCACAGGGGCGAACACTGAAGCTTTCTTT.

The chain is built from TRBV6-6 and TRBJ1-5, with no clear D. V was clipped by 7 bases and J by 0 bases, with 13 bases between them. Germline CDR1 is MNHNY and CDR2 is SVGAGI (reference sequence). The CDR3 totals 15 residues. CDR3 protein: CASTSGRNSNQPQHF. In nucleotides, the CDR3 is TGTGCCAGCACATCGGGGAGAAATAGCAATCAGCCCCAGCATTTT.

This clone was counted a few times. The chain has TRBV2 and TRBJ2-7, with TRBD1 identical over 9 bases. V lost 1 base, J lost 4 bases, and 5 bases stayed unmatched. CDR1 and CDR2 (germline): SNHLY, FYNNEI. The CDR3 has 15 amino acids. CDR3: CASSEGTGVAYEQYF. CDR3 in DNA: TGTGCCAGCAGTGAAGGGACAGGGGTTGCTTACGAGCAGTACTTC.

This rearrangement joins TRBV19 to TRBJ2-7; TRBD1 agrees at 9 bases. The CDR3 consists of 15 residues. Germline-derived CDR1 and CDR2 are LNHDA and SQIVND (reference sequence). Here the CDR3 DNA reads TGTGCTCTCAGCCGGCCGACAGGGGGGTCCTACGAGCAGTACTTC. It codes for CALSRPTGGSYEQYF.

The chain employs TRBV6-6 and TRBJ2-5, with 8 bases identical to TRBD2. J was trimmed by 5 bases and V by 0 bases; bases with no gene match: 5. There are 15 residues in the CDR3. The germline V gene has CDR1 MNHNY and CDR2 SVGAGI (reference sequence). The CDR3 region is CASSYSGLDIETQYF. The DNA of the CDR3 is TGTGCCAGCAGTTACTCGGGACTAGACATCGAGACCCAGTACTTC.

The chain uses TRBV19 and TRBJ2-4, with 10 bases identical to TRBD1. The CDR3 spans 20 residues. CDR1 and CDR2 from the germline V gene are LNHDA and SQIVND (reference sequence). With V trimmed by 3 bases and J by 1 base, 15 bases remained unmatched. CDR3 residues: CASSILTGGVSLEAKNIQYF. CDR3 DNA: TGTGCCAGTAGTATCTTGACAGGGGGCGTGAGTCTTGAGGCCAAAAACATTCAGTACTTC.

This clone was counted a single time. The chain recombines TRBV5-1 with TRBJ2-5; TRBD1 matches at 8 bases. The V gene's germline CDR1 is SGHRS and CDR2 YFSETQ. This CDR3 region has 14 residues. Trimming took 4 bases from V and 4 from J; bases not matched to a gene: 6. CDR3 amino acids: CASSEDRVRETQYF. The CDR3 DNA is TGCGCCAGCAGCGAGGACAGGGTTCGAGAGACCCAGTACTTC.

Here the CDR3 reads CASSWGLGSSYNEQFF. DNA of the CDR3: TGTGCCAGCAGCTGGGGGCTGGGGAGCTCCTACAATGAGCAGTTCTTC. The J gene is TRBJ2-1, the V gene TRBV5-6; tentative D call: TRBD1 (6 bases). This CDR3 is built from 16 residues. Trimming stripped 3 bases from V and 0 bases from J, with 13 bases between. Germline lookup yields CDR1 SGHDT and CDR2 YYEEEE.

V usage is TRBV5-1 and J usage is TRBJ2-5; D perhaps matches TRBD2 (6 bases). The CDR3 spans 16 residues. CDR1 SGHRS and CDR2 YFSETQ come from the germline V gene. V gave up 4 bases and J gave up 2 bases, with 18 bases separating them. The CDR3 DNA reads as TGCGCCAGCAGCCTTCGACTAGTTGGGAAACAAGAGACCCAGTACTTC. Its translation: CASSLRLVGKQETQYF.

This rearrangement joins TRBV14 to TRBJ1-2, with D possibly TRBD1 on 6 matching bases. CDR1 is SGHDN and CDR2 is FVKESK in the germline V gene. The CDR3 is 14 residues long. V lost 4 bases, J lost 5 bases, and 14 bases lay in between. CDR3 sequence (DNA): TGTGCCAGCAGCCGGGGGGGCAGCGGATATGGCTACACCTTC. Translated, it gives CASSRGGSGYGYTF.

The gene calls are TRBV5-6 and TRBJ2-2; 8 positions agree with TRBD1. Germline lookup yields CDR1 SGHDT and CDR2 YYEEEE. The CDR3 length is 19 residues. Trimming at V came to 4 bases and at J to 5 bases, leaving 19 bases not matched to a gene. In DNA, the CDR3 is TGTGCCAGCAGCACAACTGCCCGAAACCGGACAGGGCTAACCGGGGAGCTGTTTTTT. Its translation is CASSTTARNRTGLTGELFF.

The V gene is TRBV19, the J gene TRBJ1-1; 7 positions agree with TRBD1. This CDR3 region has 13 residues. The V gene's germline CDR1 is LNHDA and CDR2 SQIVND (reference sequence). With 4 bases clipped from V and 4 bases from J, the junction kept 3 bases outside the gene matches. Here the CDR3 DNA reads TGTGCCAGTAGTAAGGGGGCGATCACTGAAGCTTTCTTT. Translating gives CASSKGAITEAFF. Full variable domain (outside the CDR3, taken from reference TRBV19 and TRBJ1-1): DGGITQSPKYLFRKEGQNVTLSCEQNLNHDAMYWYRQDPGQGLRLIYYSQIVNDFQKGDIAEGYSVSREKKESFPLTVTSAQKNPTAFYLCASSKGAITEAFFGQGTRLTVV.

The V call is TRBV11-2, the J call TRBJ1-1; possible D gene TRBD1, 6 bases. CDR1 is SGHAT, CDR2 FQNNGV, per germline. CDR3 length: 12 amino acids. V was trimmed by 2 bases and J by 8 bases, leaving 9 bases between them. DNA for the CDR3: TGTGCCAGCAGCTTAATTGGGGGCGAAGCTTTCTTT. Protein sequence: CASSLIGGEAFF.

The chain is built from TRBV5-1 and TRBJ1-2, with 10 bases aligning to TRBD1. Looked up from germline, CDR1 is SGHRS and CDR2 is YFSETQ. The ends lost 4 bases at V and 2 bases at J; junction bases unmatched: 8. This CDR3 has 16 amino acids. This CDR3 is CASSPEGQGINYGYTF. CDR3 bases: TGCGCCAGCAGCCCGGAGGGACAGGGGATCAACTATGGCTACACCTTC.

To note about this clone: Relative to the germline gene, one junction end is altered; a read error may explain this. The V call is TRBV20-1, the J call TRBJ1-2; D gene unclear. The CDR3 runs 10 residues. Germline V CDR1 and CDR2: DFQATT, SNEGSKA (reference sequence). CDR3 amino acids: CSASQSTGLF. The CDR3 DNA follows: TGCAGTGCTAGTCAATCCACGGGATTATTC.

This chain connects TRBV11-3 to TRBJ2-7, with 7 bases lining up with TRBD1. The length of the CDR3 is 13 residues. J gave up 7 bases and V 0 bases, and 3 bases lay outside the gene matches. Germline V lookup: CDR1 SGHNT, CDR2 YENEEA. The CDR3 is CASSLDPQGEQYF. The CDR3 bases are TGTGCCAGCAGCTTAGACCCACAGGGGGAGCAGTACTTC.

This chain links TRBV13 with TRBJ2-1, with 10 bases matching TRBD2. The CDR3 has 16 amino acids. Germline loops: CDR1 PRHDT, CDR2 FYEKMQ (reference sequence). Trimming cost V 2 bases and J 7 bases; bases outside gene matches: 8. The CDR3 region is CASSLSGGASGNEQFF. In DNA form, the CDR3 reads TGTGCCAGCAGCTTAAGCGGGGGGGCCTCGGGGAATGAGCAGTTCTTC.

The chain couples TRBV7-9 to TRBJ1-4, with no clear D. Germline V gene data show CDR1 as SEHNR and CDR2 as FQNEAQ (reference sequence). V was cut by 6 bases and J by 1 base, with 15 bases left in between. The CDR3 runs to 16 residues. CDR3 residues: CASSPQETLTNEKLFF. CDR3 sequence (DNA): TGTGCCAGCAGTCCCCAGGAAACCCTAACTAATGAAAAACTGTTTTTT.

The chain carries TRBV7-2 and TRBJ1-2; unclear D gene. V was shortened by 3 bases and J by 2 bases, with 7 bases between the two germline ends. This CDR3 is built from 13 residues. Germline V gene data show CDR1 as SGHTA and CDR2 as FQGNSA. The CDR3 here is CASSLQSNYGYTF. The DNA for the CDR3 is TGTGCCAGCAGCTTGCAGTCCAACTATGGCTACACCTTC. The variable domain in full, with the rest retrieved from reference TRBV7-2 and TRBJ1-2, is GAGVSQSPSNKVTEKGKDVELRCDPISGHTALYWYRQSLGQGLEFLIYFQGNSAPDKSGLPSDRFSAERTGGSVSTLTIQRTQQEDSAVYLCASSLQSNYGYTFGSGTRLTVV.

This clone has a handful of counts. The V call is TRBV3-1 (or the pseudogene TRBV3-2), the J call TRBJ1-2; no definite D call. V was trimmed by 3 bases and J by 6 bases, leaving 11 bases between them. This CDR3 spans 13 amino acids. Germline V gene data show CDR1 as LGHDT and CDR2 as YNNKEL (reference sequence). The CDR3 DNA reads as TGTGCCAGCAGCCATCTTCGAGGAGATGGCTACACCTTC. Amino acid sequence: CASSHLRGDGYTF.